This TCR beta chain was captured by sequencing in a study of blood T cell repertoires in COVID-19. The J segment lost 7 bases and the V segment lost 4 bases, leaving 4 bases of the junction unmatched. CDR1 is SNHLY, CDR2 FYNNEI, per germline. The length of the CDR3 is 14 residues. Some clones are missing from TCRdb's copy, which holds only in-frame ones; the method was immunoSEQ multiplex PCR. The profile covers about 190,000 clones, with around 85% appearing a single time and 3.2% taken by the ten largest. The clonotype originates from a woman in her twenties or thirties who had recovered from COVID-19. Sequencing was performed on PBMCs or T cells enriched from blood (not recorded which). The chain couples TRBV2 to TRBJ2-2, with 9 nucleotides matching TRBD1. The CDR3 loop is CASSGGQGFGELFF. CDR3 sequence (DNA): TGTGCCAGCAGTGGCGGACAGGGGTTCGGGGAGCTGTTTTTT.